This TCR beta chain was identified during a study of T cells in Graves' hyperthyroidism and ophthalmopathy. From RNA transcripts, TCR beta CDR3 regions were amplified. The study used the HTBI primer set for a first-round RT-PCR of the TCR CDR3. MiXCR, run by TCRdb on the multiplex PCR reads, gives a single entry per CDR3 protein. In the table there are approximately 490,000 distinct CDR3 sequences, 20% to 25% of which are singletons. From germline, CDR1 is SNHLY and CDR2 FYNNEI. The CDR3 runs 15 residues. Unmatched junction bases numbered 5, after V lost 5 bases and J lost 1 base. This clonotype was seen many times. Diagnosis relied on clinical symptoms, serum thyroxine and TRAb, thyroid ultrasound and orbital computed tomography. Out of approximately 9.9 ml of fresh peripheral blood came the PBMCs.

The material sequenced was blood. This sequence originates from a woman aged 70 to 79 with Graves' ophthalmopathy. The gene calls are TRBV2 and TRBJ2-3, with 8 positions matching TRBD2. The CDR3 sequence is CASSYSAGGTDTQYF. CDR3 nucleotides: TGTGCCAGCAGTTACTCAGCGGGAGGCACAGATACGCAGTATTTT. Full variable domain (rest looked up from reference TRBV2 and TRBJ2-3): EPEVTQTPSHQVTQMGQEVILRCVPISNHLYFYWYRQILGQKVEFLVSFYNNEISEKSEIFDDQFSVERPDGSNFTLKIRSTKLEDSAMYFCASSYSAGGTDTQYFGPGTRLTVL.